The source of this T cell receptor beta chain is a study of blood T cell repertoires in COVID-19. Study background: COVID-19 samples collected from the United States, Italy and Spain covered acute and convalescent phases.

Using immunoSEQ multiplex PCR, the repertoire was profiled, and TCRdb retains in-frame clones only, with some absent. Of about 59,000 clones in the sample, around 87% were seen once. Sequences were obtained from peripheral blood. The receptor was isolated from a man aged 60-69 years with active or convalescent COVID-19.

The CDR3 DNA reads TGTGCCAGTAGTATGGCTGGCTTGGCCTACGAGCAGTACTTC. Protein sequence: CASSMAGLAYEQYF. This chain joins TRBV19 and TRBJ2-7; D remains unclear. V shed 3 bases and J shed 2 bases, with 11 bases lying between them. The CDR3 spans 14 residues. Germline V CDR1 and CDR2: LNHDA, SQIVND (reference sequence).